This T cell receptor (beta chain) derives from a study of blood T cell repertoires in COVID-19. The CDR3 runs to 15 residues. V lost 7 bases and J lost 1, with 13 bases in between. Germline CDR1 and CDR2: MDHEN and SYDVKM. Original data processing: Researchers report that nucleated cell counts were estimated from reference gene primer amplification. Generated by immunoSEQ multiplex PCR, the TCRdb table keeps only in-frame clones and is missing some. That table is the source of V, J and clone size, and D and trimming were worked out from the DNA. Here the sample spans 280,000 or so clones, approximately 90% being singletons.

The chain links TRBV28 to TRBJ2-2, with a possible D match to TRBD2 (7 bases). The specimen was peripheral blood. The clonotype originates from a woman under 40 who had recovered from COVID-19. CDR3 sequence reads: CASTEGGENTGELFF. Written as DNA, the CDR3 is TGTGCCAGCACCGAAGGGGGGGAGAACACCGGGGAGCTGTTTTTT.